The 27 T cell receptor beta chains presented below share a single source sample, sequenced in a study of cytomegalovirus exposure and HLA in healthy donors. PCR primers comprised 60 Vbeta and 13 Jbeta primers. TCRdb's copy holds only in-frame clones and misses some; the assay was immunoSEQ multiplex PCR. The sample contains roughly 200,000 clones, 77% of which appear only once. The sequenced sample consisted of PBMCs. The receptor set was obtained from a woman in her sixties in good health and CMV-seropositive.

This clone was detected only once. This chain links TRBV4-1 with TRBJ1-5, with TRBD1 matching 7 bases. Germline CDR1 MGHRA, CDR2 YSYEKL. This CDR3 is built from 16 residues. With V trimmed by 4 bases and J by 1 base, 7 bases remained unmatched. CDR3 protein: CASSRGLTGSNQPQHF. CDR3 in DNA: TGCGCCAGCAGCCGCGGTTTGACAGGGAGCAATCAGCCCCAGCATTTT.

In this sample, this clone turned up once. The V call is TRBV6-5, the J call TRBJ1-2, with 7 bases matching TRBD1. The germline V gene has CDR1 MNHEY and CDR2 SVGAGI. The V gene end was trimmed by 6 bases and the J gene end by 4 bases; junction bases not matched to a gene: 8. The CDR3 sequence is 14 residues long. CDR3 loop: CASSRATGAYGYTF. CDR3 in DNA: TGTGCCAGCAGCCGAGCCACAGGGGCCTATGGCTACACCTTC.

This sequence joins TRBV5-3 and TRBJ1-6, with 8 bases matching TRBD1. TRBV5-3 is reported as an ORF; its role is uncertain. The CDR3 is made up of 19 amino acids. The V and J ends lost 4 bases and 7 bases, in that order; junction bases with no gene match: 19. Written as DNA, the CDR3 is TGTGCCAGAAGCCAACATGCCGGATCGACAGGGGCGGGGAATTCACCCCTCCACTTT. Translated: CARSQHAGSTGAGNSPLHF.

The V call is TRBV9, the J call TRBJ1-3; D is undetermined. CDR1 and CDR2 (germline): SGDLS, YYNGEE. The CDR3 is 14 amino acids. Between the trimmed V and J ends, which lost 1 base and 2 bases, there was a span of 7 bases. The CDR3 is CASSVTQAGNTIYF. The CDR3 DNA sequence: TGTGCCAGCAGCGTAACCCAGGCTGGAAACACCATATATTTT.

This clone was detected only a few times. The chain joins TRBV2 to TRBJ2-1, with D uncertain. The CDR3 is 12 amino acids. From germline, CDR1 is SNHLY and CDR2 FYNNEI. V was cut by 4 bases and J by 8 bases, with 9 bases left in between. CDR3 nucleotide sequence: TGTGCCAGCAGTGGCTCCAGCGATGAGCAGTTCTTC. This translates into CASSGSSDEQFF.

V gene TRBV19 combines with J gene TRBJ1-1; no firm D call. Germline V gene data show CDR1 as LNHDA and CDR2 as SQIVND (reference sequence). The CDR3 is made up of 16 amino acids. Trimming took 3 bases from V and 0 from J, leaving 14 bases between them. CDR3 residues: CASSIGGGGMNTEAFF. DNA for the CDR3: TGTGCCAGTAGTATCGGTGGTGGAGGAATGAACACTGAAGCTTTCTTT.

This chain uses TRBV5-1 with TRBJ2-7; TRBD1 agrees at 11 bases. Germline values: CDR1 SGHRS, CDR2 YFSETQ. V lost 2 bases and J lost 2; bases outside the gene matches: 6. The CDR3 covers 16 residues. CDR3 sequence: CASSFGQGAIAYEQYF. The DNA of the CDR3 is TGCGCCAGCAGCTTTGGACAGGGGGCGATCGCCTACGAGCAGTACTTC.

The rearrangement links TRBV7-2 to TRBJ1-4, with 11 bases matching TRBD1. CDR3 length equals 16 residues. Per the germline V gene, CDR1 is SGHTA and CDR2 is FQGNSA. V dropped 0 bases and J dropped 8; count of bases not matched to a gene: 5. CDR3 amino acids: CASSLAGQGAEEKLFF. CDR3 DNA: TGTGCCAGCAGCTTAGCTGGACAGGGGGCGGAGGAAAAACTGTTTTTT.

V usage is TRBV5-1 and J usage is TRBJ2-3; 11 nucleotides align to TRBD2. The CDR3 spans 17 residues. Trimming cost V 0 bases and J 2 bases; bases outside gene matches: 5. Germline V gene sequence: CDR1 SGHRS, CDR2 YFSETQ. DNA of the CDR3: TGCGCCAGCAGCTTGGGACTAGCGGGGACCCTCACAGATACGCAGTATTTT. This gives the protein CASSLGLAGTLTDTQYF.

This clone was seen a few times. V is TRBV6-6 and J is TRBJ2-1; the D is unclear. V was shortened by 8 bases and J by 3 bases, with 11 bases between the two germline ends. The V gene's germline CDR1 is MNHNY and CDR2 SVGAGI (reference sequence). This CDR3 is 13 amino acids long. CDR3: CASSTENYNEQFF. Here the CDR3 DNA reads TGTGCCAGCTCTACGGAGAACTACAATGAGCAGTTCTTC.

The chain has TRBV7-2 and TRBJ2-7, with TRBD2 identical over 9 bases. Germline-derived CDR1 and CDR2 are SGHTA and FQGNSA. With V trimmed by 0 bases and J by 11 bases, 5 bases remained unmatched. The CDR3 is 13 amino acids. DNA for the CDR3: TGTGCCAGCAGCTTAGCGCGGGAGGGGGTAAAGTACTTC. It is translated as CASSLAREGVKYF.

Here the CDR3 reads CAWRTWGGATNEKLFF. As DNA, the CDR3 is TGTGCCTGGAGGACTTGGGGCGGCGCAACTAATGAAAAACTGTTTTTT. The chain has TRBV30 and TRBJ1-4, with D possibly TRBD1 on 5 matching bases. The CDR3 totals 16 residues. Germline V gene data show CDR1 as GTSNPN and CDR2 as SVGIG (reference sequence). With 3 bases removed from V and 0 bases from J, the gap between germline ends came to 14 bases.

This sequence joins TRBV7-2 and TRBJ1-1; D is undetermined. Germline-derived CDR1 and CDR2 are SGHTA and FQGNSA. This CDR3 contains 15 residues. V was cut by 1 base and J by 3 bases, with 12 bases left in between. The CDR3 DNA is TGTGCCAGCAGCTTAGTAGGCGGAGGATACACTGAAGCTTTCTTT. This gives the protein CASSLVGGGYTEAFF.

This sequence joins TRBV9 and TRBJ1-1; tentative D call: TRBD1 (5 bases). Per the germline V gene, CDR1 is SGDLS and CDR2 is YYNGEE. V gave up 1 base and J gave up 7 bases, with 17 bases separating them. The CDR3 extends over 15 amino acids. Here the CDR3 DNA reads TGTGCCAGCAGCGTAAATCTCGGGGGGGGTGGTGAAGCTTTCTTT. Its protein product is CASSVNLGGGGEAFF.

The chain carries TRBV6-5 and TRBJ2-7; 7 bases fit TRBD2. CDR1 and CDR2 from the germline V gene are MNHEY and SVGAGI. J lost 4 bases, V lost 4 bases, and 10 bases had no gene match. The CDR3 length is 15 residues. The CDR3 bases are TGTGCCAGCAGTTCTCGGGGAGGGACCTTTTACGAGCAGTACTTC. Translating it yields CASSSRGGTFYEQYF.

CDR3 nucleotides: TGCGCCAGCAGCCAGGAAACAGGGGGCCCCGTAGGCTACACCTTC. Encoded protein: CASSQETGGPVGYTF. This chain links TRBV4-3 with TRBJ1-2, with 9 positions matching TRBD1. Per the germline V gene, CDR1 is LGHNA and CDR2 is YSLEER. J was trimmed by 8 bases and V by 3 bases; bases with no gene match: 10. The CDR3 length is 15 residues.

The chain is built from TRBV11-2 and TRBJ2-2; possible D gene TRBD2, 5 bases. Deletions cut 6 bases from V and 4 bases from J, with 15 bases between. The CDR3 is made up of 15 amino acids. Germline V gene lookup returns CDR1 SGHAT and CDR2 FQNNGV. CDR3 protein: CASSPTRTGTGELFF. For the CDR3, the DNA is TGTGCCAGCAGTCCCACTAGGACGGGCACCGGGGAGCTGTTTTTT.

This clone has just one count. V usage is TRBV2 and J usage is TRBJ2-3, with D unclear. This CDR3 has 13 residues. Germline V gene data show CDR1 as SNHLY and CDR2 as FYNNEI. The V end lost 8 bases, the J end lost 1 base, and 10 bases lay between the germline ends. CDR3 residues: CASGWQGTDTQYF. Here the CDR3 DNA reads TGTGCCAGCGGGTGGCAGGGCACAGATACGCAGTATTTT.

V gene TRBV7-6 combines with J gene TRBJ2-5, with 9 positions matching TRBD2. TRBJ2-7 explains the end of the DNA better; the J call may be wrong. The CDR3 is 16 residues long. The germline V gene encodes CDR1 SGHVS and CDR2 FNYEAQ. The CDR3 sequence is CASSLGNSGSSYEQYF. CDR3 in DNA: TGTGCCAGCAGCTTAGGCAATAGCGGGAGCTCCTACGAGCAGTACTTC.

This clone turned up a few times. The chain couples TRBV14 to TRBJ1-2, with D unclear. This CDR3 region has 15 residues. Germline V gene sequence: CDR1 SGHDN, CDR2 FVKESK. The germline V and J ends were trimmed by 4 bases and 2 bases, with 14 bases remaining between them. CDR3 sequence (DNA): TGTGCCAGCAGCCCGCTCCTTTACCTAAACTATGGCTACACCTTC. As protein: CASSPLLYLNYGYTF. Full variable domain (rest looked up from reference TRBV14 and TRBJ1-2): EAGVTQFPSHSVIEKGQTVTLRCDPISGHDNLYWYRRVMGKEIKFLLHFVKESKQDESGMPNNRFLAERTGGTYSTLKVQPAELEDSGVYFCASSPLLYLNYGYTFGSGTRLTVV.

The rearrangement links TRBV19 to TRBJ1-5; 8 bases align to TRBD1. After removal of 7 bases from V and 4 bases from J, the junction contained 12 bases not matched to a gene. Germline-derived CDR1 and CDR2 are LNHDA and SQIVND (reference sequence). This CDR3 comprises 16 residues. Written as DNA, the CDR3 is TGTGCCAGTACCTCGGACAGGGTAGGGCGAAATCAGCCCCAGCATTTT. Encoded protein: CASTSDRVGRNQPQHF.

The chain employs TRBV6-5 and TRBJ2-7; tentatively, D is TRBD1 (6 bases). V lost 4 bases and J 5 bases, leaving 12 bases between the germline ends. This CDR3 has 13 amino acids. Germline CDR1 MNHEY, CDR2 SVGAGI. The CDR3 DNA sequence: TGTGCCAGCAGTTTGTGGGGGCCCGACGAGCAGTACTTC. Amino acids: CASSLWGPDEQYF.

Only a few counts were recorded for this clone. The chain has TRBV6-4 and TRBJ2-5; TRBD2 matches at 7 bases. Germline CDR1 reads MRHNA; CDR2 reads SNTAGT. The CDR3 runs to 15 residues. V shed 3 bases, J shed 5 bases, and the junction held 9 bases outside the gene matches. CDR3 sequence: CASSEQAGPPETQYF. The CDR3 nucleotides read TGTGCCAGCAGTGAACAAGCGGGACCCCCGGAGACCCAGTACTTC.

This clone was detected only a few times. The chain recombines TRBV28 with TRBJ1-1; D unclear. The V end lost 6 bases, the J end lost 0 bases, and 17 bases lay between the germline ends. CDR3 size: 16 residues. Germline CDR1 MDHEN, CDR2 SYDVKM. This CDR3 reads CASRWAGTPMNTEAFF. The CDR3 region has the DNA TGTGCCAGCAGATGGGCCGGTACCCCAATGAACACTGAAGCTTTCTTT.

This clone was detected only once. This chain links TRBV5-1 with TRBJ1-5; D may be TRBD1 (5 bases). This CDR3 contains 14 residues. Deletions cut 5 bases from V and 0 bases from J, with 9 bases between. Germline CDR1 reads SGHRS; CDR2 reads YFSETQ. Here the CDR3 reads CASRGDYSNQPQHF. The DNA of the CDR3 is TGCGCCAGCAGAGGGGACTATAGCAATCAGCCCCAGCATTTT.

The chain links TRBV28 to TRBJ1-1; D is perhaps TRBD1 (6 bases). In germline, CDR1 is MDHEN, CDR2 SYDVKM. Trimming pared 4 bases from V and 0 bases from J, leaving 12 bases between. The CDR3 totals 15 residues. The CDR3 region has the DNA TGTGCCAGCAGTTCGTCCGGGACAATGAACACTGAAGCTTTCTTT. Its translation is CASSSSGTMNTEAFF.

The chain's CDR3 is CASSIGQGGLGEKLFF. The CDR3 DNA follows: TGCGCCAGCAGCATCGGACAGGGCGGTTTGGGGGAAAAACTGTTTTTT. The chain uses TRBV5-1 and TRBJ1-4; 8 nucleotides agree with TRBD1. The germline V gene encodes CDR1 SGHRS and CDR2 YFSETQ. J was trimmed by 8 bases and V by 4 bases; bases with no gene match: 13. The CDR3 spans 16 residues.